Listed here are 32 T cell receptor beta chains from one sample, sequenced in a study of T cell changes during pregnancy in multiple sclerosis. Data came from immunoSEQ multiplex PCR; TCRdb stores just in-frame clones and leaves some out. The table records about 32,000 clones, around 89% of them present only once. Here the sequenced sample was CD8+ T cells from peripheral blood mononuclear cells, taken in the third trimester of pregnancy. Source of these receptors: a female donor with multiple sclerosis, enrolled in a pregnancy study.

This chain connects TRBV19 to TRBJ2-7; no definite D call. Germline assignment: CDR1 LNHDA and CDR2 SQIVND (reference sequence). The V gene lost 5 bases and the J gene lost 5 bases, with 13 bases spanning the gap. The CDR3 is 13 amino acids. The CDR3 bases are TGTGCCAGTAGTTCTCTTTTCAGTGACGAGCAGTACTTC. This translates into CASSSLFSDEQYF.

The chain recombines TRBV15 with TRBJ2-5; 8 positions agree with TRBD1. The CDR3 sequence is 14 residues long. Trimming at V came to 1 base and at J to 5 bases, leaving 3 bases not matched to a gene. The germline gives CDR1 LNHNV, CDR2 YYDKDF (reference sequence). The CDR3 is CATSRGRGPETQYF. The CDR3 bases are TGTGCCACCAGCAGAGGCAGGGGGCCGGAGACCCAGTACTTC.

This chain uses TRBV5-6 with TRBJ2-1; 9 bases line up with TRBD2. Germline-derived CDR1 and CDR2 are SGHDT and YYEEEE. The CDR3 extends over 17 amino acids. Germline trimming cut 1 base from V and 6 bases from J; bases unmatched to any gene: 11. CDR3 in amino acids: CASSLSLAGVGSNEQFF. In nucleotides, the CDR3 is TGTGCCAGCAGCTTGAGTTTAGCGGGAGTCGGTAGCAATGAGCAGTTCTTC.

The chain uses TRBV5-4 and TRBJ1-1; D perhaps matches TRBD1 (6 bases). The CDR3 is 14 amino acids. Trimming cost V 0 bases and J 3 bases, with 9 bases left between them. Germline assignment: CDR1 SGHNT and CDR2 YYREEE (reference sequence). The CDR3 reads CASSLGGLYTEAFF. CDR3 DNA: TGTGCCAGCAGCTTGGGGGGGCTCTACACTGAAGCTTTCTTT.

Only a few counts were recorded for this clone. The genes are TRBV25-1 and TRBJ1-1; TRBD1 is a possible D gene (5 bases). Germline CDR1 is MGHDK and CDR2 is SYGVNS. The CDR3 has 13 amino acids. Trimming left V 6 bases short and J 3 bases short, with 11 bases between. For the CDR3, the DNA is TGTGCCAGCAGCCGGGGGGGGTACACTGAAGCTTTCTTT. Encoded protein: CASSRGGYTEAFF.

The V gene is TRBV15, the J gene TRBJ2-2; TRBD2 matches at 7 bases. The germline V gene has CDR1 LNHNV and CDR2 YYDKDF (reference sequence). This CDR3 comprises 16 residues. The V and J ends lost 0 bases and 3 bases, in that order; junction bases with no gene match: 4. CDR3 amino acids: CATSREASGDTGELFF. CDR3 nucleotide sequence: TGTGCCACCAGCAGAGAGGCTAGCGGAGACACCGGGGAGCTGTTTTTT.

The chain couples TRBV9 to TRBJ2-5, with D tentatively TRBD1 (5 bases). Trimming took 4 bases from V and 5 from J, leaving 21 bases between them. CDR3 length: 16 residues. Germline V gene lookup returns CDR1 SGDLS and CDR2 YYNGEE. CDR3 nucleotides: TGTGCCAGCAGCCTCCGGGTGGAAGGCGCAGGGGAGACCCAGTACTTC. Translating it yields CASSLRVEGAGETQYF.

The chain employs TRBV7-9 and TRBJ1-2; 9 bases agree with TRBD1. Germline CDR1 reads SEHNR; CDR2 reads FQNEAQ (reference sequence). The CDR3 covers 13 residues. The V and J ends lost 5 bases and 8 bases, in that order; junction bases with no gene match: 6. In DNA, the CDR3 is TGTGCCAGCAGCGGGGACAGGGCTGGAGGCTACACCTTC. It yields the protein CASSGDRAGGYTF.

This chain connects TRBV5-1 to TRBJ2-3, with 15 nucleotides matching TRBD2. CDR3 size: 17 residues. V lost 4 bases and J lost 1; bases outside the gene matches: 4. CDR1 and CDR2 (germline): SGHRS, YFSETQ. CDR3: CASSMGLAGGGTDTQYF. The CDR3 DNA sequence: TGCGCCAGCAGCATGGGACTAGCGGGGGGAGGCACAGATACGCAGTATTTT. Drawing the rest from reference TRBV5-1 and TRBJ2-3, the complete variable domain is KAGVTQTPRYLIKTRGQQVTLSCSPISGHRSVSWYQQTPGQGLQFLFEYFSETQRNKGNFPGRFSGRQFSNSRSEMNVSTLELGDSALYLCASSMGLAGGGTDTQYFGPGTRLTVL.

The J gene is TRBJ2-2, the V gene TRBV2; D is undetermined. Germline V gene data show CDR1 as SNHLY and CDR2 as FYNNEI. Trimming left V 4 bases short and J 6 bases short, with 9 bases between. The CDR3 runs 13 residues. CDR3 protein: CASSAFRAGELFF. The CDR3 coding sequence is TGTGCCAGCAGTGCTTTTCGAGCCGGGGAGCTGTTTTTT.

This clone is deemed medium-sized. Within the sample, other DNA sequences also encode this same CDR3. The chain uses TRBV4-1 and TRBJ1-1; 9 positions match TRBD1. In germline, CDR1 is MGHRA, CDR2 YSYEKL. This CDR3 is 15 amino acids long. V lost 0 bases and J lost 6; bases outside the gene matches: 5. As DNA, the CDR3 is TGCGCCAGCAGCCAAGATTCGGACAGGGGCTCTGAAGCTTTCTTT. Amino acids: CASSQDSDRGSEAFF.

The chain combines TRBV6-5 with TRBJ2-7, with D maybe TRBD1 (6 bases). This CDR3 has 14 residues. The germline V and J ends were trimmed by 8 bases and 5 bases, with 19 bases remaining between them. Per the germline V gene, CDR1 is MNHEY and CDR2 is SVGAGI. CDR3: CASSLVQGGHEQYF. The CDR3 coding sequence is TGTGCCAGCTCCTTGGTACAGGGCGGTCACGAGCAGTACTTC.

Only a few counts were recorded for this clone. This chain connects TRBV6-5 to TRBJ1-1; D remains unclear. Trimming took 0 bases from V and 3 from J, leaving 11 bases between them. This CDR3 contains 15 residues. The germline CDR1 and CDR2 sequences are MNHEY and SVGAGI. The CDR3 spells CASSYSMFGHTEAFF. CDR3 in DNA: TGTGCCAGCAGTTACTCGATGTTTGGGCACACTGAAGCTTTCTTT.

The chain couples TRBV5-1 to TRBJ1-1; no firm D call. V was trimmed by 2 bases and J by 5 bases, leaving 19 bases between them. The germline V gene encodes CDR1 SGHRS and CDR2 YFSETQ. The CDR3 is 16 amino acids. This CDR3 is CASSFSRRTAPTEAFF. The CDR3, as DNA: TGCGCCAGCAGCTTCAGTAGGCGCACAGCCCCGACTGAAGCTTTCTTT.

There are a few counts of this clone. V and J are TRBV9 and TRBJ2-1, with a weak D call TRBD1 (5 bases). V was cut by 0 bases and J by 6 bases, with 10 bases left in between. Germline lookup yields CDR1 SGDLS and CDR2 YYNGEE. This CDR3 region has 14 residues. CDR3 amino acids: CASSVGDSFNEQFF. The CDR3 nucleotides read TGTGCCAGCAGCGTAGGAGACAGTTTCAATGAGCAGTTCTTC.

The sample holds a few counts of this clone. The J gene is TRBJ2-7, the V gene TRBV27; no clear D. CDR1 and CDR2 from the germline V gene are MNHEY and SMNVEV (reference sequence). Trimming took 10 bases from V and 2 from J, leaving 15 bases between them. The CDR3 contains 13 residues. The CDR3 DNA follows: TGTGCCATCTCGACAACCCTACCCTACGAGCAGTACTTC. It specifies CAISTTLPYEQYF.

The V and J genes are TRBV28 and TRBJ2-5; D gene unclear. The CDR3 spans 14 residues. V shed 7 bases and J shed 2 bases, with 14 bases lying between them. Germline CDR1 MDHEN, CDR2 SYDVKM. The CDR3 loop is CASTLKPVQETQYF. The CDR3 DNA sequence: TGTGCCAGCACCCTCAAGCCTGTACAAGAGACCCAGTACTTC. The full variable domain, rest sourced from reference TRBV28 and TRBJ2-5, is DVKVTQSSRYLVKRTGEKVFLECVQDMDHENMFWYRQDPGLGLRLIYFSYDVKMKEKGDIPEGYSVSREKKERFSLILESASTNQTSMYLCASTLKPVQETQYFGPGTRLLVL.

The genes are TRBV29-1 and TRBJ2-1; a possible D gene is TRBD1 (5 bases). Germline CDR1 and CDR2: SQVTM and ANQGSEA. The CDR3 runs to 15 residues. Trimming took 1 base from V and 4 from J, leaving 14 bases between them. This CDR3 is CSVEGPGSVYNEQFF. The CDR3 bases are TGCAGCGTTGAAGGGCCAGGGTCGGTGTACAATGAGCAGTTCTTC.

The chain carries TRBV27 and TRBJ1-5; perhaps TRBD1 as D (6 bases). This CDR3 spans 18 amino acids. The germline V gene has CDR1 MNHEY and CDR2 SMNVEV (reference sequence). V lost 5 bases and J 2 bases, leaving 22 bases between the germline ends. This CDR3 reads CASSPSPWGRGRNQPQHF. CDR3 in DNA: TGTGCCAGCAGTCCTTCACCCTGGGGCAGGGGCCGCAATCAGCCCCAGCATTTT.

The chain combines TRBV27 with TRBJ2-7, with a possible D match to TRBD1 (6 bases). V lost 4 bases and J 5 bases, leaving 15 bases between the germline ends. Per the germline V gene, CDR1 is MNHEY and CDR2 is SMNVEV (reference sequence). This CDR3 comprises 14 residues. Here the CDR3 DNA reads TGTGCCAGCAGTTCCCTGACAGGTTTTGACGAGCAGTACTTC. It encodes CASSSLTGFDEQYF.

The CDR3 DNA reads as TGTGCCAGCAGTTTATATAGCGGGGTTGGGATGAACACTGAAGCTTTCTTT. This sequence encodes CASSLYSGVGMNTEAFF. This chain uses TRBV28 with TRBJ1-1; no reliable D call. The CDR3 loop spans 17 amino acids. The germline V gene has CDR1 MDHEN and CDR2 SYDVKM. Trimming removed 1 base from V and 0 bases from J, with 15 bases in between.

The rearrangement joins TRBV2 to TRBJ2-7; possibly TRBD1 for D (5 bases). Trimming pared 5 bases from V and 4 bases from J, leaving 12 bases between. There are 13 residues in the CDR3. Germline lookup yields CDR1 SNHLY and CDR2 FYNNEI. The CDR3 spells CASSWQGGYEQYF. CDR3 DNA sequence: TGTGCCAGCAGTTGGCAGGGTGGGTACGAGCAGTACTTC.

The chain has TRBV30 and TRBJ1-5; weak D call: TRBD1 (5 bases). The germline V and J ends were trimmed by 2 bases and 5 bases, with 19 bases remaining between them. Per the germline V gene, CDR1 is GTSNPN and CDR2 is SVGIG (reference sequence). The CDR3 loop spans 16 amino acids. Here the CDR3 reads CAWSPRWAGMDQPQHF. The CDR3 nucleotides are TGTGCCTGGAGTCCCCGTTGGGCAGGGATGGATCAGCCCCAGCATTTT.

The chain's CDR3 is CASSPSGTSGEGTGELFF. CDR3 bases: TGTGCCAGCTCACCGTCCGGGACTAGCGGGGAGGGGACCGGGGAGCTGTTTTTT. The J gene is TRBJ2-2, the V gene TRBV18; 13 positions match TRBD2. Trimming at V came to 3 bases and at J to 5 bases, leaving 9 bases not matched to a gene. Per germline, CDR1 KGHSH and CDR2 LQKENI. This CDR3 spans 18 amino acids.

The CDR3 DNA follows: TGTGCCAGTAGTCCACAGAACACTGGCTATGGCTACACCTTC. The encoded protein is CASSPQNTGYGYTF. V is TRBV19 and J is TRBJ1-2; D is ambiguous. The CDR3 loop spans 14 amino acids. Trimming pared 5 bases from V and 4 bases from J, leaving 14 bases between. Germline V gene lookup returns CDR1 LNHDA and CDR2 SQIVND (reference sequence).

This CDR3 reads CAQGLAHPLVKTQYF. CDR3 DNA sequence: TGTGCGCAGGGACTAGCGCACCCTCTTGTGAAGACCCAGTACTTC. V is TRBV21-1 and J is TRBJ2-5; the D segment call TRBD2 is taken from the table without a DNA check. TRBV21-1 represents a pseudogene. The CDR3 totals 15 residues.

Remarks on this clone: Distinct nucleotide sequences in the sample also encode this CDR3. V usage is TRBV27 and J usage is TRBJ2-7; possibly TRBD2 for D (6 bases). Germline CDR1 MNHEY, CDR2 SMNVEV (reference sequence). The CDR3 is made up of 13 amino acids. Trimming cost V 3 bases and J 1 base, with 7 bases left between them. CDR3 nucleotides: TGTGCCAGCAGTTTCGGGGGTTCCTACGAGCAGTACTTC. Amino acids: CASSFGGSYEQYF.

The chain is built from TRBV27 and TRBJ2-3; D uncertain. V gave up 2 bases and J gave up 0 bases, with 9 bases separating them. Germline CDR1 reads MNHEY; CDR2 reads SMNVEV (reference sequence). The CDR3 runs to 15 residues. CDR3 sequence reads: CASSLGPTSTDTQYF. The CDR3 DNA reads TGTGCCAGCAGTTTAGGGCCTACTAGCACAGATACGCAGTATTTT.

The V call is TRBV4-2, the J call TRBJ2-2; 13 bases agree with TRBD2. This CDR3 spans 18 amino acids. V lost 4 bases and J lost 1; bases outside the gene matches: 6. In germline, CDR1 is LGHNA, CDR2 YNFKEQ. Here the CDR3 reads CASSPGLAGVVNTGELFF. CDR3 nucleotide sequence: TGTGCCAGCAGCCCCGGACTAGCGGGGGTTGTGAACACCGGGGAGCTGTTTTTT.

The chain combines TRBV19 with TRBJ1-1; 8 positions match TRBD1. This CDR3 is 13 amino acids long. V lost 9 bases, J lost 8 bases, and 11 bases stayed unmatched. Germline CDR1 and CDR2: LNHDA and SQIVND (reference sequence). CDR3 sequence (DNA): TGTGCCAGCCAGGGACAGGACAGGGTCGAAGCTTTCTTT. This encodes CASQGQDRVEAFF.

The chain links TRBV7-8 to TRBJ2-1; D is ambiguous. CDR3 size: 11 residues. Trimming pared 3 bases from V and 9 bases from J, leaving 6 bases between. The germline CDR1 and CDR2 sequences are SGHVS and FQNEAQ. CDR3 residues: CASSFGGEQFF. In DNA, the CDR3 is TGTGCCAGCAGCTTCGGTGGTGAGCAGTTCTTC.

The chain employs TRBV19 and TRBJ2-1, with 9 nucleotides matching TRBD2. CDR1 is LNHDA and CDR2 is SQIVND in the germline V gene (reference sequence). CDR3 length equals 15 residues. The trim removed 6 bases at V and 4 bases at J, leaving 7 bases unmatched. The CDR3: CASRPALAGYNEQFF. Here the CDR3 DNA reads TGTGCCAGTAGACCTGCCCTAGCGGGGTACAATGAGCAGTTCTTC.